This T cell receptor beta chain emerged from a study of T cell responses to AZD1222 COVID-19 vaccine. Study observations and caveats: Most donors were white British, females outnumbered males, and clonal diversity was possibly underestimated. With dominance at 160-218 and 743-854, vaccine-associated CD4 TCRs spanned spike. Just a handful of AZD1222 recipients were seropositive at baseline.

The V gene's germline CDR1 is MDHEN and CDR2 SYDVKM. The CDR3 totals 16 residues. Trimming removed 7 bases from V and 4 bases from J; junction bases left unmatched: 11. Concerning this clone: The antigen is unknown.

Pooled together were second doses at about 4 or about 12 weeks. Sequencing was performed with immunoSEQ multiplex PCR; in TCRdb, only in-frame clones are kept and a portion is missing. Of about 150,000 clones in the sample, about nine tenths were seen once. The chain has TRBV28 and TRBJ1-1; TRBD1 matches 11 bases. Sequenced material: peripheral blood, taken 28 days after the second AZD1222 dose. The TCR was taken from an adult who received the AZD1222 COVID-19 vaccine. The CDR3 DNA is TGTGCCAGCACCACCCCGGACAGGGGGCCAGGCACTGAAGCTTTCTTT. Its translation: CASTTPDRGPGTEAFF.